Sequencing of this T cell receptor (beta chain) was carried out in a study of T cells in Graves' hyperthyroidism and ophthalmopathy. Study background: At initial diagnosis, before any treatment had begun, peripheral blood was obtained.

General study results and limits: Most thyroid clonotypes that were expanded above 0.001 also turned up in blood.

This clonotype has ten or more counts. Its antigen remains unidentified. Exclusion of patients followed from uncontrolled infection, other autoimmune disease, pregnancy or lactation. Each diagnosis drew on symptoms, thyroxine, TRAb, thyroid ultrasound and orbital computed tomography findings. TCR beta CDR3 regions were amplified from RNA transcripts. When the TCR CDR3 underwent first-round RT-PCR, the HTBI primer set was used. TCRdb re-called the multiplex PCR reads with MiXCR, one entry per CDR3 protein. The sample holds approximately 600,000 distinct CDR3 sequences, less than 25% seen once. This CDR3 contains 15 residues. The germline V gene encodes CDR1 SGHTA and CDR2 FQGNSA. The V gene end was trimmed by 5 bases and the J gene end by 4 bases; junction bases not matched to a gene: 7.

The chain couples TRBV7-2 to TRBJ2-5, with 10 bases that match TRBD2. The source material was blood. The sequence came from a man aged 25 to 40 with Graves' ophthalmopathy. In DNA form, the CDR3 reads TGTGCCAGCAGCCCCCGAGCGGGAGGGGGAGAGACCCAGTACTTC. Encoded protein: CASSPRAGGGETQYF.